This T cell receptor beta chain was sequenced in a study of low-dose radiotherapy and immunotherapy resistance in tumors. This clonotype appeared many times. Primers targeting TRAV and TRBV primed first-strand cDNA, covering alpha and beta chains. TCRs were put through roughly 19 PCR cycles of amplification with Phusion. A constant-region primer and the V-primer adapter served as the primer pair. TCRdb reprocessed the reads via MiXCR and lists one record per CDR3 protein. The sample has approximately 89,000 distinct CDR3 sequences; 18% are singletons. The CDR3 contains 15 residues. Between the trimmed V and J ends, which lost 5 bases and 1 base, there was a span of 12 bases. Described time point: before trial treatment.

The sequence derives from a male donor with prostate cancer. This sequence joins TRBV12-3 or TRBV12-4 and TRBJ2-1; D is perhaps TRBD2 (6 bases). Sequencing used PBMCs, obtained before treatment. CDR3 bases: TGTGCCAGCAGTGATCTAGCGAGGTCCTACAATGAGCAGTTCTTC. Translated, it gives CASSDLARSYNEQFF.